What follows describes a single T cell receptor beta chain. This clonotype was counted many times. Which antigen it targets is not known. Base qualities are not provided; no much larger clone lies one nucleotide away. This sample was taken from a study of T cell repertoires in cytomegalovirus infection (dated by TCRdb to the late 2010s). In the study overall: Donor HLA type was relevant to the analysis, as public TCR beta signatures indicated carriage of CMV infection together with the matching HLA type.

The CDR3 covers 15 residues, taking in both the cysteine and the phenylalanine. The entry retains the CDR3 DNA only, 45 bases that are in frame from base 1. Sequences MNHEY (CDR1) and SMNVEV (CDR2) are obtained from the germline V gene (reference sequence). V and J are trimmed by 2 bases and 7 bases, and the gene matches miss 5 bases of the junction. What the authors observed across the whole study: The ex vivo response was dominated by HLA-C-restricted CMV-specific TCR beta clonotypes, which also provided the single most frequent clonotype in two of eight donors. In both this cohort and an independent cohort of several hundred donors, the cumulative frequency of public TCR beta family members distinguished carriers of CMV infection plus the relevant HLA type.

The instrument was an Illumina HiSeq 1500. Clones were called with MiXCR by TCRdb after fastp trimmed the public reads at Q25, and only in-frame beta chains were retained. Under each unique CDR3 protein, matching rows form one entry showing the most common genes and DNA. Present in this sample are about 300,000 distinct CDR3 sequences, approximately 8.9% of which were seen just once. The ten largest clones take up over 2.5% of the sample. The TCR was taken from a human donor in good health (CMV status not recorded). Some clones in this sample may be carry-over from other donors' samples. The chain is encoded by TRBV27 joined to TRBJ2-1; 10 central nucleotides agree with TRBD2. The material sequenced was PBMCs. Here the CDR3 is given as CASSLERGGRNEQFF. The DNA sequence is TGTGCCAGCAGTTTAGAGCGGGGGGGCCGGAATGAGCAGTTCTTC.